This T cell receptor beta chain emerged from a study of blood T cell repertoires in COVID-19. Study in general: Sources were T cells, B-cell-depleted T cells, or PBMCs; the material itself was cDNA or gDNA.

V lost 5 bases, J lost 0 bases, and 4 bases stayed unmatched. CDR3 size: 15 residues. Germline V gene lookup returns CDR1 MDHEN and CDR2 SYDVKM. Libraries were prepared by immunoSEQ multiplex PCR; TCRdb keeps only in-frame clonotypes and omits some of them. The sample lists 30,000 to 40,000 clones, more than 75% occurring once. The material sequenced was peripheral blood. The V call is TRBV28, the J call TRBJ2-1; 7 bases align to TRBD2. The receptor was derived from a man between 65 and 85 years old with acute or convalescent COVID-19. CDR3: CASSLGGDSYNEQFF. CDR3 coding DNA: TGTGCCAGCAGTCTGGGAGGGGACTCCTACAATGAGCAGTTCTTC.